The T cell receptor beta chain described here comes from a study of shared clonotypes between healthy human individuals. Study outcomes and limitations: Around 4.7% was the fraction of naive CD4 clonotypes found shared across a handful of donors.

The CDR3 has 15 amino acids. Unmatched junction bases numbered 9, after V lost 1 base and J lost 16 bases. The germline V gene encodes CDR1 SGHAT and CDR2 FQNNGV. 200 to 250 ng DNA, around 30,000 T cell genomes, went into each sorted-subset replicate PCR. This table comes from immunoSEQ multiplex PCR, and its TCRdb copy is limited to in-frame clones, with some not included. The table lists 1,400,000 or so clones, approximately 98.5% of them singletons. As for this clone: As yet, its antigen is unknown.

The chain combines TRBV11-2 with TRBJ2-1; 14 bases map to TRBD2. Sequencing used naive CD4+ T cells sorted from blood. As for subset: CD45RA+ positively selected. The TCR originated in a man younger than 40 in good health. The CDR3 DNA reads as TGTGCCAGCAGCTTAGGACTAGCGGGAGGGCCCGACAAATTCTTC. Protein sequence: CASSLGLAGGPDKFF.